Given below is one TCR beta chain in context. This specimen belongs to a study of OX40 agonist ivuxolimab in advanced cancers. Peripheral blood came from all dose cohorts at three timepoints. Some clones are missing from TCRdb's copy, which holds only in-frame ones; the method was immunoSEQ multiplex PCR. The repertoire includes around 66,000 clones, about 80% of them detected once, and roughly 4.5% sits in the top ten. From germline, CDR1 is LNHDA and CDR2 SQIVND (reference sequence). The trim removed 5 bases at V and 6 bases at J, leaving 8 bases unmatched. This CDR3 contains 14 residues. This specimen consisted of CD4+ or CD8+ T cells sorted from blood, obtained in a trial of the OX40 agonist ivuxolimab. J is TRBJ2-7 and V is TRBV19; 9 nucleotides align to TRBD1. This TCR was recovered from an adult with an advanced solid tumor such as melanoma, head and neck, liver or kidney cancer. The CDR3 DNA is TGTGCCAGTAGTGTGGGACAGGGAAGAAGCGAGCAGTACTTC. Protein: CASSVGQGRSEQYF.